Listed below are T cell receptor beta chains from one sample, sequenced in a study of identical twins. TCRdb independently ran MiXCR on the 5' RACE reads; one entry per CDR3 protein. The sample holds 690,000 or so distinct CDR3 sequences, 8.6% seen once. This sample was shared with a second study, whose subject was yellow fever vaccine responses in identical twins.

The sequenced sample consisted of PBMCs. The source is a young woman in good health. The CDR3 runs from the conserved cysteine through the conserved F or W. A D gene is named only where the DNA matches it firmly. A clone size is listed for some rows: how often the clone was seen (once, few, many), or a class if it is expanded.

CASRSGQGGYGYTF	TGTGCCAGCAGATCGGGACAGGGAGGGTATGGCTACACCTTC	TRBJ1-2	14	TRBV12-3/TRBV12-4	TRBD1	few
CAWSGVGGEQFF	TGTGCCTGGAGCGGGGTGGGGGGAGAGCAGTTCTTC	TRBJ2-1	12	TRBV30	NA	few
CASSDRGIANTQYF	TGCGCCAGCAGCGACAGGGGAATCGCGAATACGCAGTATTTT	TRBJ2-3	14	TRBV4-1	TRBD1	NA
CASSDALGNTEAFF	TGTGCCAGCAGCGACGCCTTGGGGAACACTGAAGCTTTCTTT	TRBJ1-1	14	TRBV12-3/TRBV12-4	NA	many
CASSLGAPGQGPYEQYF	TGTGCCAGCAGCTTAGGGGCCCCGGGACAGGGGCCCTACGAGCAGTACTTC	TRBJ2-7	17	TRBV7-6	TRBD1	few
CASRNDWNTGELFF	TGTGCCAGCAGGAATGACTGGAACACCGGGGAGCTGTTTTTT	TRBJ2-2	14	TRBV28	NA	few
CASAWVGDNEQFF	TGTGCCAGTGCCTGGGTGGGGGACAATGAGCAGTTCTTC	TRBJ2-1	13	TRBV19	NA	NA
CSGYPGQVYTDTQYF	TGCAGCGGATATCCGGGACAGGTTTACACAGATACGCAGTATTTT	TRBJ2-3	15	TRBV29-1	TRBD1	few
CASSLGGGSPSYNEQFF	TGCGCCAGCAGCTTGGGGGGCGGGAGCCCCTCCTACAATGAGCAGTTCTTC	TRBJ2-1	17	TRBV5-1	TRBD2	NA
CSGRGLTGELFF	TGCAGCGGACGGGGGCTCACCGGGGAGCTGTTTTTT	TRBJ2-2	12	TRBV20-1	NA	few
CASSAPTLVNTEAFF	TGTGCCAGCAGTGCTCCGACACTTGTGAACACTGAAGCTTTCTTT	TRBJ1-1	15	TRBV2	NA	NA
CASSQQTADTQYF	TGTGCCAGCAGCCAACAAACGGCAGATACGCAGTATTTT	TRBJ2-3	13	TRBV3-1	NA	many
CATSRDRRTSGVGELFF	TGTGCCACCAGCAGAGATCGGAGGACTAGCGGAGTCGGGGAGCTGTTTTTT	TRBJ2-2	17	TRBV15	TRBD2	few
CASSLSLRLAGGGYEQYF	TGTGCCAGCAGCTTAAGTCTCCGACTAGCGGGGGGAGGGTACGAGCAGTACTTC	TRBJ2-7	18	TRBV11-2	TRBD2	few
CASSLGRENTGELFF	TGTGCCAGCAGCTTAGGGCGGGAAAACACCGGGGAGCTGTTTTTT	TRBJ2-2	15	TRBV7-2	NA	few
CASSQGAGSEQYF	TGCGCCAGCAGCCAGGGGGCGGGGAGTGAGCAGTACTTC	TRBJ2-7	13	TRBV5-1	TRBD1	NA
CASSEILPGRYYEQYF	TGTGCCAGCAGCGAAATCTTACCGGGACGATACTACGAGCAGTACTTC	TRBJ2-7	16	TRBV6-2/TRBV6-3	NA	NA
CSAKVVFGQGGYEQYF	TGCAGTGCTAAGGTGGTTTTCGGCCAGGGAGGCTACGAGCAGTACTTC	TRBJ2-7	16	TRBV20-1	NA	few
CATSRDRGTQNENGYTF	TGTGCCACCAGCAGAGATAGGGGGACACAGAATGAGAATGGCTACACCTTC	TRBJ1-2	17	TRBV15	NA	few
CSARGVRTVNTEAFF	TGCAGTGCTAGAGGGGTGCGGACGGTGAACACTGAAGCTTTCTTT	TRBJ1-1	15	TRBV20-1	NA	few
CASSSQEYEQYF	TGTGCCAGCAGTTCTCAGGAGTACGAGCAGTACTTC	TRBJ2-7	12	TRBV12-3/TRBV12-4	NA	NA
CASSYQAYMNTEAFF	TGTGCCAGCAGTTACCAGGCATACATGAACACTGAAGCTTTCTTT	TRBJ1-1	15	TRBV6-5	NA	NA
CSARGGYEGGETQYF	TGCAGTGCTAGAGGGGGGTATGAGGGGGGAGAGACCCAGTACTTC	TRBJ2-5	15	TRBV20-1	NA	NA
CASSQEGYRTDTQYF	TGCGCCAGCAGCCAAGAGGGCTACCGCACAGATACGCAGTATTTT	TRBJ2-3	15	TRBV4-3	NA	NA
CASSFAGGQTDTQYF	TGTGCCAGCAGCTTCGCGGGGGGGCAAACAGATACGCAGTATTTT	TRBJ2-3	15	TRBV11-2	TRBD2	NA
CASSSYGGLADTQYF	TGTGCCAGCAGCTCTTACGGGGGGCTCGCAGATACGCAGTATTTT	TRBJ2-3	15	TRBV7-9	NA	NA
CASSQDTPGPGANVLTF	TGTGCCAGCAGCCAAGATACCCCCGGGCCTGGGGCCAACGTCCTGACTTTC	TRBJ2-6	17	TRBV3-1	NA	many
CASSVEPYYGYTF	TGTGCCAGCAGCGTAGAACCTTACTATGGCTACACCTTC	TRBJ1-2	13	TRBV9	NA	few
CSVRPGGGAGNEQFF	TGCAGCGTTCGCCCCGGAGGGGGGGCTGGCAATGAGCAGTTCTTC	TRBJ2-1	15	TRBV29-1	NA	few
CASSLGGQGEKLFF	TGTGCCAGCAGCTTAGGCGGGCAGGGAGAAAAACTGTTTTTT	TRBJ1-4	14	TRBV7-2	NA	few
CASSLTPAAYEQYF	TGTGCCAGCAGCTTGACGCCAGCGGCCTACGAGCAGTACTTC	TRBJ2-7	14	TRBV5-6	NA	many
CSSEGTGSTDTQYF	TGCAGTTCAGAAGGAACGGGCAGCACAGATACGCAGTATTTT	TRBJ2-3	14	TRBV29-1	NA	few